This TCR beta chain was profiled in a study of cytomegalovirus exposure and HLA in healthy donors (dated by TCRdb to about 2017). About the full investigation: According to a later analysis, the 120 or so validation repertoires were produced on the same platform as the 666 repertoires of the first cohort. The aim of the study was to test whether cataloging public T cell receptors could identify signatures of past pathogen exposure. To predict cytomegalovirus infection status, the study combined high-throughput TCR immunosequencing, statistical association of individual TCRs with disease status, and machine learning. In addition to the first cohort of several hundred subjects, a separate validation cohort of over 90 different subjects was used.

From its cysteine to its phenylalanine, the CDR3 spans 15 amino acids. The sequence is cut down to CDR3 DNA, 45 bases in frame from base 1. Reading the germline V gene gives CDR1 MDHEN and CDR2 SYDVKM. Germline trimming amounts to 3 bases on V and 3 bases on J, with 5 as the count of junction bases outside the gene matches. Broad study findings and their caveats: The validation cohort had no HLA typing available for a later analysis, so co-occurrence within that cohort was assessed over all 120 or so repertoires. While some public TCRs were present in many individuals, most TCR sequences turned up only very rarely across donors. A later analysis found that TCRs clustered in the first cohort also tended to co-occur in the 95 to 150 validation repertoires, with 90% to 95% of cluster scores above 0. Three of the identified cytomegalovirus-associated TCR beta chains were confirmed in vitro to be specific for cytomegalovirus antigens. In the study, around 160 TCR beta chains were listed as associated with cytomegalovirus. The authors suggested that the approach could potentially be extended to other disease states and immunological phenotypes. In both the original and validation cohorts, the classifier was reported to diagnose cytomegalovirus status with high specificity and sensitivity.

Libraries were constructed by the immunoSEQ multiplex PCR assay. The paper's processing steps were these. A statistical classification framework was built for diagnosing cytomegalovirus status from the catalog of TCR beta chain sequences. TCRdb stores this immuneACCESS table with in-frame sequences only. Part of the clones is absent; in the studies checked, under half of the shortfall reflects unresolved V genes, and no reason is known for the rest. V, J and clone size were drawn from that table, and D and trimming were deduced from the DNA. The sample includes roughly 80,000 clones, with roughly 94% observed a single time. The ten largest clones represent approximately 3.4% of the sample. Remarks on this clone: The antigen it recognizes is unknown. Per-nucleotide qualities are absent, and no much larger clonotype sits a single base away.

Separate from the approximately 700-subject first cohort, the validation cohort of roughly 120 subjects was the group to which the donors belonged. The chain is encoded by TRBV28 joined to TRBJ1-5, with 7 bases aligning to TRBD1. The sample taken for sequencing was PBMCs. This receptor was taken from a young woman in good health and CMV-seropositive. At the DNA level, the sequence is TGTGCCAGCAGTTTCCGGGACAGATCCAATCAGCCCCAGCATTTT. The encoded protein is CASSFRDRSNQPQHF. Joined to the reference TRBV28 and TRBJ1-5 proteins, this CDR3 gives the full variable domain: DVKVTQSSRYLVKRTGEKVFLECVQDMDHENMFWYRQDPGLGLRLIYFSYDVKMKEKGDIPEGYSVSREKKERFSLILESASTNQTSMYLCASSFRDRSNQPQHFGDGTRLSIL.